A selection of T cell receptor beta chains follows, all from one sample in a study of healthy donors' naive CD4 and CD8 T cells. One entry per CDR3 protein results from TCRdb running MiXCR on the reads. Among about 180,000 distinct CDR3 sequences listed, nearly 75% were seen once. Sequenced sample: naive CD4+ and CD8+ T cells sorted from blood, pooled from several donors. The receptors derive from a pool of human donors in good health; the sample pools cells from several healthy donors. CDR3s include the opening cysteine and the closing phenylalanine or tryptophan. A D gene is named only where the DNA matches it firmly. Some rows have no size entry. The others give once, few or many, or a class for an expanded clone.

d_call,clone_size,j_call,v_call,cdr3_nt,cdr3_aa
TRBD1,few,TRBJ2-5,TRBV13,TGTGCCAGCAGCTTGGACAGGGGCCACCAAGAGACCCAGTACTTC,CASSLDRGHQETQYF
.,few,TRBJ2-3,TRBV5-5,TGTGCCAGCATCCTGGACGGGAGTTTCACAGATACGCAGTATTTT,CASILDGSFTDTQYF
TRBD2,.,TRBJ2-7,TRBV20-1,TGCAGTGCGAGAATAGCGGGAGTGGGGCTTTACGAGCAGTACTTC,CSARIAGVGLYEQYF
.,.,TRBJ1-1,TRBV12-3/TRBV12-4,TGTGCCAGCAGTTCACGAGAAAAGGGTGTTGGCACTGAAGCTTTCTTT,CASSSREKGVGTEAFF
.,.,TRBJ2-7,TRBV2,TGTGCCAGCAGTGAAGCGCCGGGAACTAACTACGAGCAGTACTTC,CASSEAPGTNYEQYF
.,.,TRBJ1-6,TRBV4-1,TGCGCCAGCAGCCATGAGATCACCAGAGCCAAGTCCTATAATTCACCCCTCCACTTT,CASSHEITRAKSYNSPLHF
.,few,TRBJ1-1,TRBV19,TGTGCCAGTAGTACCTTATTTCCAGGAGAGGTTGAAGCTTTCTTT,CASSTLFPGEVEAFF
TRBD1,.,TRBJ1-1,TRBV29-1,TGCAGCGTTCGGGACAGCTCCTTTGAAGCTTTCTTT,CSVRDSSFEAFF
TRBD1,.,TRBJ1-2,TRBV29-1,TGCAGCGTCGAATCGGACAGGAACTATGGCTACACCTTC,CSVESDRNYGYTF
TRBD1,.,TRBJ2-7,TRBV5-1,TGCGCCAGCAGCTTGTCTTCTACGGGACAGCCAACAACCTACGAGCAGTACTTC,CASSLSSTGQPTTYEQYF
TRBD2,.,TRBJ2-7,TRBV10-3,TGTGCCATCAGGAGGGGGTTAGCGGGAGAGGGGGACGAGCAGTACTTC,CAIRRGLAGEGDEQYF
.,.,TRBJ2-7,TRBV6-5,TGTGCCAGCAGTTACTCCCGGGCCATCTACGAGCAGTACTTC,CASSYSRAIYEQYF
.,.,TRBJ2-1,TRBV18,TGTGCCAGCTCACCATCCCCCTCCTACAATGAGCAGTTCTTC,CASSPSPSYNEQFF
TRBD1,.,TRBJ1-1,TRBV29-1,TGCAGCGCCCGGGGACAGGGTGGTGGGGACACTGAAGCTTTCTTT,CSARGQGGGDTEAFF
.,.,TRBJ2-1,TRBV27,TGTGCTAGCCGCCTCGGGGCTAGCGTCTACAATGAGCAGTTCTTC,CASRLGASVYNEQFF
.,.,TRBJ1-5,TRBV6-6,TGTGCCAGCAGTTACTCCCCACAGGTTGGTCAGCCCCAGCATTTT,CASSYSPQVGQPQHF
TRBD2,.,TRBJ2-5,TRBV29-1,TGCAGCGTTTTACTAGCGGGAGGGCGGCAGACCCAGTACTTC,CSVLLAGGRQTQYF
TRBD1,.,TRBJ2-7,TRBV14,TGTGCCAGCAGCCACCTCGGGACAGGGACCGAGCAGTACTTC,CASSHLGTGTEQYF
TRBD2,.,TRBJ2-1,TRBV6-5,TGTGCCAGCAGTCCCCGGACTAGCGGGAGGGAGCAGTTCTTC,CASSPRTSGREQFF
.,.,TRBJ2-3,TRBV6-1,TGTGCCAGCAGTTACTCCGGGCCAGGAGTGGGAGATACGCAGTATTTT,CASSYSGPGVGDTQYF
TRBD2,few,TRBJ2-5,TRBV20-1,TGCAGTGCTATACAGACTAGCGGGGGCCCGGGAGAGACCCAGTACTTC,CSAIQTSGGPGETQYF
.,.,TRBJ2-5,TRBV2,TGTGCCAGCAGCCGAGACTCGACGACACAAGAGACCCAGTACTTC,CASSRDSTTQETQYF
.,.,TRBJ1-3,TRBV11-2,TGTGCCAGCAGCTCCCGTGGAAACACCATATATTTT,CASSSRGNTIYF
TRBD2,.,TRBJ2-1,TRBV27,TGTGCCAGCAGTCCGCTATGGGGCAGCGGTGGGCTAGCGGCTTACAATGAGCAGTTCTTC,CASSPLWGSGGLAAYNEQFF
.,once,TRBJ1-1,TRBV6-2/TRBV6-3,.,CASILDNVNTEAFF
.,.,TRBJ2-7,TRBV6-5,TGTGCCAGCAGTTACCGAATCGGCAAAATGGGCGTCGGGAGCCTGTCCTACGAGCAGTACTTC,CASSYRIGKMGVGSLSYEQYF
.,once,TRBJ1-2,TRBV10-3,TGTGCCATCAGTGAGTCGCGGGGAGGGAACTATGGCTACACCTTC,CAISESRGGNYGYTF
.,.,TRBJ2-3,TRBV27,TGTGCCAGCAGCGACGGGACACGAGCAGATACGCAGTATTTT,CASSDGTRADTQYF
TRBD2,.,TRBJ2-1,TRBV6-5,TGTGCCAGCAGTTACGCCGGGACTAGCGGGCGTAATGAGCAGTTCTTC,CASSYAGTSGRNEQFF
TRBD1,.,TRBJ1-3,TRBV29-1,TGCAGCGTGGGACAGGGCTTGGGCGGAAACACCATATATTTT,CSVGQGLGGNTIYF
.,.,TRBJ2-5,TRBV28,TGTGCCAGCAGTCAAGGACGGGAAGAGACCCAGTACTTC,CASSQGREETQYF
TRBD2,few,TRBJ2-7,TRBV11-1,TGTGCCAGCAGCTTAGAGGCTAGCGGGGGTGAGCAGTACTTC,CASSLEASGGEQYF
TRBD1,.,TRBJ1-6,TRBV7-3,TGTGCCAGCAGCGCAGCCCCAGGGGGGAATTCACCCCTCCACTTT,CASSAAPGGNSPLHF
.,.,TRBJ2-1,TRBV4-1,TGCGCCAGCAGCCGAGCTCTAGCGATGGGCTCCTACAATGAGCAGTTCTTC,CASSRALAMGSYNEQFF
TRBD1,.,TRBJ1-1,TRBV20-1,TGCAGTGCTAGGGAACGGACAGGGACCCTGAACACTGAAGCTTTCTTT,CSARERTGTLNTEAFF
.,.,TRBJ1-5,TRBV29-1,TGCAGCGTTGAAGAGGGTGATCAGCCCCAGCATTTT,CSVEEGDQPQHF
.,.,TRBJ1-2,TRBV29-1,TGCAGCGTGCTGGACAGCAGCTATGGCTACACCTTC,CSVLDSSYGYTF
.,.,TRBJ1-6,TRBV5-6,TGTGCCAGCAGCTTGGTGGGACTGGGAATTTCACCCCTCCACTTT,CASSLVGLGISPLHF
TRBD1,few,TRBJ2-5,TRBV29-1,TGCAGCGTTGGTCGGACAGGGGGCAAAGAGACCCAGTACTTC,CSVGRTGGKETQYF
.,.,TRBJ2-7,TRBV12-3/TRBV12-4,TGTGCCAGCAGTTTAAGGCAGGGCGCCTACGAGCAGTACTTC,CASSLRQGAYEQYF
TRBD1,.,TRBJ1-2,TRBV11-3,TGTGCCAGCAGCATCCCGGGACAGGAACTCTATGGCTACACCTTC,CASSIPGQELYGYTF
.,.,TRBJ2-3,TRBV30,TGTGCCTGGAGCCAGGGATCAGATACGCAGTATTTT,CAWSQGSDTQYF
.,.,TRBJ2-2,TRBV29-1,TGCAGCGTTTCTGCACAGGGCGACACCGGGGAGCTGTTTTTT,CSVSAQGDTGELFF
TRBD2,few,TRBJ2-1,TRBV6-2/TRBV6-3,TGTGCCAGCAGTTACCTGGGCGGGAGTGATGCCCAAGTCTTC,CASSYLGGSDAQVF
.,.,TRBJ2-7,TRBV29-1,TGCAGCGTTGTGGGCCCCCACTCCTACGAGCAGTACTTC,CSVVGPHSYEQYF
.,.,TRBJ2-5,TRBV29-1,TGCAGCGTTGTAATGAGCGGAGAGACCCAGTACTTC,CSVVMSGETQYF
.,.,TRBJ2-4,TRBV20-1,TGCAGTGCTGATGTTAGCACCGGAAACATTCAGTACTTC,CSADVSTGNIQYF
.,.,TRBJ2-6,TRBV29-1,TGCAGCGTTAATCCTTCAGGGTCTGGGGCCAACGTCCTGACTTTC,CSVNPSGSGANVLTF
.,.,TRBJ2-1,TRBV29-1,TGCAGCGCTAGGGCGGGAACCACCTACAATGAGCAGTTCTTC,CSARAGTTYNEQFF
.,.,TRBJ1-1,TRBV27,TGTGCCAGCAGTTTCGGAGCGAACACTGAAGCTTTCTTT,CASSFGANTEAFF
TRBD2,.,TRBJ2-7,TRBV11-2,TGTGCCAGCAGCTCCGCCGCGGGAGTATATTACGAGCAGTACTTC,CASSSAAGVYYEQYF
TRBD1,.,TRBJ2-3,TRBV29-1,TGCAGCGTTGCGGGACAGGTCGATGATACGCAGTATTTT,CSVAGQVDDTQYF
.,many,TRBJ1-1,TRBV27,TGTGCCAGCAGCTTGGGGCAGAACACTGAAGCTTTCTTT,CASSLGQNTEAFF
TRBD2,.,TRBJ2-1,TRBV15,TGTGCCACCAGCAGGACCATGGTGCGGGAGAGGAATGAGCAGTTCTTC,CATSRTMVRERNEQFF
.,.,TRBJ1-2,TRBV21-1,TGTGCCAGCCTTCACTGTCGGGGCTCCCACTATGGCTACACCTTC,CASLHCRGSHYGYTF
.,.,TRBJ1-1,TRBV10-3,TGTGCCATCAGTATGGGTATGAACACTGAAGCTTTCTTT,CAISMGMNTEAFF
.,once,TRBJ1-3,TRBV20-1,TGCAGTGCTAGACCTCCCGCTGGAAACACCATATATTTT,CSARPPAGNTIYF
.,.,TRBJ2-7,TRBV10-3,TGTGCCATCAGTGGGGGGGACTACGAGCAGTACTTC,CAISGGDYEQYF
.,few,TRBJ1-3,TRBV19,TGTGCCAGTAGTATAGGGATCTGGCTTCGTGTCTCTGGAAACACCATATATTTT,CASSIGIWLRVSGNTIYF
.,.,TRBJ1-3,TRBV15,TGTGCCACCAGCAGAGATTTTAGTCCCTCTGGAAACACCATATATTTT,CATSRDFSPSGNTIYF